This T cell receptor (beta chain) was sequenced in a study of cytomegalovirus exposure and HLA in healthy donors. Notes on the study in general: Associated with cytomegalovirus, according to the listing, were approximately 160 TCR beta chains. Among TCR sequences, most were rare, though some public TCRs appeared in many donors.

Generated by immunoSEQ multiplex PCR, the TCRdb table keeps only in-frame clones and is missing some. The repertoire holds about 73,000 clones, with roughly 90% as singletons. Germline CDR1 is KGHSH and CDR2 is LQKENI. This CDR3 has 13 amino acids. Trimming removed 4 bases from V and 8 bases from J; junction bases left unmatched: 4. Comments on this clone: The antigen is not known.

The receptor was isolated from a woman under 30 in good health and CMV-seropositive. V is TRBV18 and J is TRBJ1-4; TRBD1 agrees at 7 bases. The sequenced sample consisted of PBMCs. The CDR3 region is CASSRRQGEKLFF. The CDR3 DNA follows: TGTGCCAGCTCACGACGACAGGGAGAAAAACTGTTTTTT.